The 31 T cell receptor beta chains presented below share a single source sample, sequenced in a study of identical twins. TCRdb called the 5' RACE reads again in MiXCR, with one record for every CDR3 protein. In the table there are some 560,000 distinct CDR3 sequences, more than 9% of which are singletons. This same sample was also part of a study on yellow fever vaccine responses in identical twins.

Sequenced material: PBMCs. All receptors come from a young woman in good health.

The chain combines TRBV11-2 with TRBJ2-2; D tentatively fits TRBD1 or TRBD2 (5 bases each). Germline V gene sequence: CDR1 SGHAT, CDR2 FQNNGV. Trimming left V 3 bases short and J 4 bases short, with 12 bases between. CDR3 length equals 15 residues. The CDR3 nucleotides read TGTGCCAGCAGCTTGGCTGGGGCGGGCACCGGGGAGCTGTTTTTT. Translation gives CASSLAGAGTGELFF.

J is TRBJ2-1 and V is TRBV15; D tentatively fits TRBD1 or TRBD2 (6 bases each). The CDR3 runs to 15 residues. CDR1 is LNHNV and CDR2 is YYDKDF in the germline V gene (reference sequence). V lost 5 bases, J lost 0 bases, and 11 bases lay in between. CDR3 residues: CATSPGASSYNEQFF. DNA of the CDR3: TGTGCCACCAGCCCGGGGGCCAGCTCCTACAATGAGCAGTTCTTC.

Many counts were recorded for this clonotype. This chain joins TRBV12-3 or TRBV12-4 and TRBJ1-1; a possible D gene is TRBD1 (6 bases). Trimming pared 3 bases from V and 11 bases from J, leaving 13 bases between. This CDR3 has 12 residues. The CDR3 loop is CASSFPTGMAFF. CDR3 in DNA: TGTGCCAGCAGTTTCCCCACAGGGATGGCTTTCTTT.

For this clonotype: A much bigger clone sits one base away, suggesting this may be a read error. This chain links TRBV11-2 with TRBJ2-1; D ambiguous. This CDR3 has 14 amino acids. Germline CDR1 SGHAT, CDR2 FQNNGV. The CDR3 loop reads CACSFQSSYNEQFF. For the CDR3, the DNA is TGTGCCTGCAGCTTCCAGAGCTCCTACAATGAGCAGTTCTTC.

This clonotype was counted only a few times. The chain has TRBV20-1 and TRBJ1-4; tentatively, D is TRBD1 (6 bases). V gave up 3 bases and J gave up 2 bases, with 22 bases separating them. This CDR3 is 18 amino acids long. Germline V gene lookup returns CDR1 DFQATT and CDR2 SNEGSKA (reference sequence). The DNA of the CDR3 is TGCAGTGCTAGCCCGCCTGGGGGGCGGTTTGTCACTAATGAAAAACTGTTTTTT. It encodes CSASPPGGRFVTNEKLFF.

The rearrangement links TRBV28 to TRBJ1-5, with D unresolved. Germline lookup yields CDR1 MDHEN and CDR2 SYDVKM. The CDR3 spans 13 residues. The ends were cut back, 3 bases at V and 5 bases at J, with 8 bases in the middle. The DNA of the CDR3 is TGTGCCAGCAGTTTCCGGGTGCATCAGCCCCAGCATTTT. Residues: CASSFRVHQPQHF.

The sample holds a few counts of this clonotype. The chain employs TRBV7-8 and TRBJ2-7; the D call may be TRBD1 or TRBD2 (5 bases each). Trimming shortened V by 4 bases and J by 2 bases, and 18 bases separated the two germline ends. Per germline, CDR1 SGHVS and CDR2 FQNEAQ. This CDR3 region has 16 residues. As DNA, the CDR3 is TGTGCCAGCAGCTCCTTAGGGGCCGGGAATCCCTACGAGCAGTACTTC. Residues: CASSSLGAGNPYEQYF.

The genes are TRBV7-3 and TRBJ1-1; D not certain. In germline, CDR1 is SGHTA, CDR2 FQGTGA. With 2 bases removed from V and 1 base from J, the gap between germline ends came to 17 bases. The CDR3 extends over 17 amino acids. The CDR3 coding sequence is TGTGCCAGCAGCTTACACCCCGGGTCGCCCGAGAACACTGAAGCTTTCTTT. Its translation is CASSLHPGSPENTEAFF.

The gene calls are TRBV11-2 and TRBJ2-3, with 7 bases fitting TRBD2. This CDR3 region has 17 residues. V shed 0 bases, J shed 2 bases, and the junction held 8 bases outside the gene matches. CDR1 is SGHAT and CDR2 is FQNNGV in the germline V gene. The CDR3 protein is CASSLDRGLDPTDTQYF. CDR3 DNA: TGTGCCAGCAGCTTAGATCGTGGACTAGACCCCACAGATACGCAGTATTTT.

This clonotype was seen more than once but under ten times. The CDR3 bases are TGTGCCAGCACAGAAGGGGTTTCTCCGACCGGAAACACCATATATTTT. Translating it yields CASTEGVSPTGNTIYF. V is TRBV6-1 and J is TRBJ1-3; the D gene is possibly TRBD1 (5 bases). Trimming stripped 7 bases from V and 4 bases from J, with 20 bases between. CDR1 MNHNS and CDR2 SASEGT come from the germline V gene. The CDR3 has 16 residues.

The table lists this clonotype with many counts. The chain is built from TRBV2 and TRBJ2-7; TRBD2 aligns across 10 bases. CDR1 is SNHLY, CDR2 FYNNEI, per germline. The junction had 2 bases not matched to a gene; V was cut back by 4 bases and J by 2 bases. CDR3 length equals 14 residues. CDR3 sequence: CASSASGRTYEQYF. CDR3 coding DNA: TGTGCCAGCAGTGCTAGCGGGAGAACCTACGAGCAGTACTTC.

This clonotype was detected a few times. The rearrangement links TRBV28 to TRBJ2-7, with 7 nucleotides matching TRBD2. The CDR3 consists of 14 residues. V shed 7 bases and J 7 bases; nucleotides not matched to a gene: 13. Germline V gene data show CDR1 as MDHEN and CDR2 as SYDVKM. CDR3 residues: CASTAVGGSKEQYF. The CDR3 DNA reads as TGTGCCAGCACCGCGGTGGGGGGGTCCAAGGAGCAGTACTTC.

The CDR3 sequence: CASSPTGGLNYGYTF. The CDR3 DNA follows: TGTGCCAGCAGCCCAACAGGGGGGTTAAACTATGGCTACACCTTC. V gene TRBV7-2 combines with J gene TRBJ1-2; 8 bases map to TRBD1. The CDR3 sequence is 15 residues long. After removal of 5 bases from V and 2 bases from J, the junction contained 7 bases not matched to a gene. Germline V gene sequence: CDR1 SGHTA, CDR2 FQGNSA.

The gene calls are TRBV3-1 and TRBJ2-1, with 8 positions matching TRBD2. Germline CDR1 reads LGHDT; CDR2 reads YNNKEL (reference sequence). J was trimmed by 5 bases and V by 2 bases; bases with no gene match: 5. The CDR3 is 15 amino acids. In DNA form, the CDR3 reads TGTGCCAGCAGCCAATTGGCGGGGGGCCACAATGAGCAGTTCTTC. Encoded protein: CASSQLAGGHNEQFF.

This clonotype has more than one count but fewer than ten. This sequence joins TRBV29-1 and TRBJ2-7, with 9 positions matching TRBD1. Losses at the gene ends were 5 bases for V and 1 base for J; bases not matched to a gene: 6. Germline V gives CDR1 SQVTM, CDR2 ANQGSEA. The CDR3 covers 14 residues. CDR3 amino acids: CSVSTGTGSYEQYF. CDR3 DNA sequence: TGCAGCGTTTCAACCGGGACAGGGTCCTACGAGCAGTACTTC.

This clonotype was seen repeatedly, ten times or more. The chain has TRBV29-1 and TRBJ2-3; 9 positions agree with TRBD1. Germline V gene lookup returns CDR1 SQVTM and CDR2 ANQGSEA. V shed 8 bases, J shed 3 bases, and the junction held 6 bases outside the gene matches. The length of the CDR3 is 13 residues. CDR3 DNA sequence: TGCAGCCCCCGGGACAGGGATACAGATACGCAGTATTTT. It codes for CSPRDRDTDTQYF.

Only a few counts were recorded for this clonotype. The chain has TRBV27 and TRBJ1-5; no firm D call. This CDR3 contains 13 residues. V was clipped by 6 bases and J by 6 bases, with 12 bases between them. Per germline, CDR1 MNHEY and CDR2 SMNVEV (reference sequence). CDR3 nucleotide sequence: TGTGCCAGCAGGGGAGGGCCGGGTCAGCCCCAGCATTTT. Amino acids: CASRGGPGQPQHF.

The chain carries TRBV2 and TRBJ2-7, with 8 bases that match TRBD2. With 2 bases clipped from V and 4 bases from J, the junction kept 4 bases outside the gene matches. The CDR3 sequence is 14 residues long. Per germline, CDR1 SNHLY and CDR2 FYNNEI. This CDR3 is CASSERGGPYEQYF. CDR3 sequence (DNA): TGTGCCAGCAGTGAACGCGGGGGGCCGTACGAGCAGTACTTC.

This clonotype was seen many times. The V gene is TRBV20-1, the J gene TRBJ2-3, with 8 nucleotides matching TRBD2. Unmatched junction bases numbered 7, after V lost 3 bases and J lost 2 bases. There are 15 residues in the CDR3. The germline V gene has CDR1 DFQATT and CDR2 SNEGSKA (reference sequence). CDR3 coding DNA: TGCAGTGCTAGGAACCTAGCGGGTCACACAGATACGCAGTATTTT. This encodes CSARNLAGHTDTQYF.

This clonotype was observed a few times. The chain has TRBV6-1 and TRBJ1-5, with D perhaps TRBD1 (6 bases). The ends were cut back, 6 bases at V and 2 bases at J, with 20 bases in the middle. The germline CDR1 and CDR2 sequences are MNHNS and SASEGT. The CDR3 totals 17 residues. CDR3 in amino acids: CASSPSTGARGNQPQHF. As DNA, the CDR3 is TGTGCCAGCAGCCCCTCAACGGGGGCGCGAGGCAATCAGCCCCAGCATTTT.

This rearrangement joins TRBV29-1 to TRBJ2-7; D is undetermined. The germline CDR1 and CDR2 sequences are SQVTM and ANQGSEA. The CDR3 covers 13 residues. V lost 5 bases and J 1 base, leaving 12 bases between the germline ends. This CDR3 reads CSVLTELSYEQYF. The CDR3 region has the DNA TGCAGCGTTTTGACTGAACTATCCTACGAGCAGTACTTC.

The V call is TRBV4-2, the J call TRBJ2-7; 9 nucleotides align to TRBD2. Losses at the gene ends were 2 bases for V and 3 bases for J; bases not matched to a gene: 5. The germline V gene has CDR1 LGHNA and CDR2 YNFKEQ. The CDR3 loop spans 15 amino acids. CDR3 in DNA: TGTGCCAGCAGCCAACTAGCGGGGCTGGTCTACGAGCAGTACTTC. Its protein is CASSQLAGLVYEQYF.

The V call is TRBV5-1, the J call TRBJ2-3, with a possible D match to TRBD1 (6 bases). Germline values: CDR1 SGHRS, CDR2 YFSETQ. The CDR3 has 16 residues. Trimming removed 0 bases at V and 1 base at J, with 12 bases between. CDR3 sequence (DNA): TGCGCCAGCAGCTTGGGTACACAGGGCCGCACAGATACGCAGTATTTT. It encodes CASSLGTQGRTDTQYF.

Ten or more counts support this clonotype. This sequence joins TRBV7-2 and TRBJ2-2; tentative D call: TRBD1 (6 bases). This CDR3 region has 14 residues. Trimming stripped 4 bases from V and 6 bases from J, with 12 bases between. CDR1 and CDR2 (germline): SGHTA, FQGNSA. CDR3: CASSWKQGSGELFF. CDR3 coding DNA: TGTGCCAGCAGCTGGAAACAGGGCTCCGGGGAGCTGTTTTTT.

In its sample, this clonotype was seen a few times. The V gene is TRBV20-1, the J gene TRBJ1-1; TRBD1 matches 8 bases. This CDR3 comprises 17 residues. The germline V gene has CDR1 DFQATT and CDR2 SNEGSKA (reference sequence). V lost 0 bases to trimming and J lost 1 base; unmatched junction nucleotides: 10. In DNA, the CDR3 is TGCAGTGCTAGAGATCTGCGGACAGGGTTAGCGAACACTGAAGCTTTCTTT. This codes for CSARDLRTGLANTEAFF.

This clonotype was recorded at least ten times. The chain couples TRBV19 to TRBJ1-2; D remains unclear. Trimming left V 1 base short and J 2 bases short, with 14 bases between. This CDR3 has 16 amino acids. Germline V gives CDR1 LNHDA, CDR2 SQIVND (reference sequence). The CDR3 is CASSIGYNSRNYGYTF. As DNA, the CDR3 is TGTGCCAGTAGTATAGGTTACAACTCACGGAACTATGGCTACACCTTC.

This chain joins TRBV28 and TRBJ2-3; the match to TRBD1 covers 9 bases. CDR3 size: 13 residues. J gave up 2 bases and V 9 bases, and 3 bases lay outside the gene matches. Germline loops: CDR1 MDHEN, CDR2 SYDVKM. The CDR3 sequence is CASWDRATDTQYF. The CDR3, as DNA: TGTGCCAGTTGGGACAGGGCCACAGATACGCAGTATTTT.

CDR3 in DNA: TGTGCCAGCAGACGAACAGACTCTGGAAACACCATATATTTT. This translates into CASRRTDSGNTIYF. The chain employs TRBV28 and TRBJ1-3; no clear D gene. Germline values: CDR1 MDHEN, CDR2 SYDVKM. V shed 6 bases and J shed 0 bases, with 9 bases lying between them. The CDR3 is made up of 14 amino acids.

In this sample, this clonotype turned up many times. This chain connects TRBV20-1 to TRBJ2-1, with D unclear. V was cut by 3 bases and J by 0 bases, with 6 bases left in between. The CDR3 consists of 13 residues. Germline V gene lookup returns CDR1 DFQATT and CDR2 SNEGSKA (reference sequence). The CDR3 loop reads CSARASSYNEQFF. As DNA, the CDR3 is TGCAGTGCTAGGGCCTCCTCCTACAATGAGCAGTTCTTC.

There are many counts of this clonotype. The chain couples TRBV6-5 to TRBJ2-7; TRBD2 matches 9 bases. J lost 2 bases, V lost 0 bases, and 8 bases had no gene match. The CDR3 is 17 amino acids. Germline CDR1 is MNHEY and CDR2 is SVGAGI. The CDR3 DNA follows: TGTGCCAGCAGTTACTCGGCCAAGCTAGCGGGAACCTACGAGCAGTACTTC. It translates to CASSYSAKLAGTYEQYF.

The CDR3 loop reads CASSSPGGSPLHF. The CDR3 coding sequence is TGTGCCAGCAGTTCCCCTGGGGGTTCACCCCTCCACTTT. This chain joins TRBV27 and TRBJ1-6; perhaps TRBD1 as D (5 bases). V lost 4 bases, J lost 9 bases, and 10 bases lay in between. The CDR3 is made up of 13 amino acids. Germline values: CDR1 MNHEY, CDR2 SMNVEV (reference sequence).